A single sample gave rise to the 20 T cell receptor beta chains below, sequenced in a study of CXCR3-negative and CXCR3-positive naive CD8 T cells. Study-level points and caveats: Naive CXCR3-positive cells had TRB CDR3s more hydrophobic than those of CXCR3-negative naive cells.

Antigen specificity for these receptors is unknown. Libraries of TRB cDNA were made by 5' RACE and carried UMIs. TCRdb reworked the 5' RACE reads into one entry per CDR3 protein, no DNA. Recorded for this sample: over 55,000 distinct CDR3 sequences. Input material: naive CXCR3+ CD8+ T cells from blood. The subset is: CD45RO-CCR7+CD27+CD95- naive CD8+ T cells expressing CXCR3 (TNR3+). These receptors all come from a human donor in good health. Some clones in this sample may be carry-over from other donors' samples.

This rearrangement joins TRBV9 to TRBJ2-1; as DNA is missing, the TRBD2 call by TCRdb cannot be tested. The V gene's germline CDR1 is SGDLS and CDR2 YYNGEE. CDR3 length: 15 amino acids. The chain's CDR3 is CASSVEAGGDNEQFF.

The J gene is TRBJ2-7, the V gene TRBV28; TCRdb picks TRBD2, but there is no DNA to check that call. Germline assignment: CDR1 MDHEN and CDR2 SYDVKM. This CDR3 is built from 15 residues. The CDR3 is CASSPVRDLSYEQYF. Full variable domain (missing parts from reference TRBV28 and TRBJ2-7): DVKVTQSSRYLVKRTGEKVFLECVQDMDHENMFWYRQDPGLGLRLIYFSYDVKMKEKGDIPEGYSVSREKKERFSLILESASTNQTSMYLCASSPVRDLSYEQYFGPGTRLTVT.

The chain joins TRBV7-9 to TRBJ2-1; with no DNA, the TCRdb D assignment of TRBD2 cannot be verified. Germline values: CDR1 SEHNR, CDR2 FQNEAQ (reference sequence). The CDR3 loop spans 15 amino acids. This CDR3 reads CASSSTMRGGLEQFF.

The rearrangement joins TRBV13 to TRBJ2-5; TCRdb lists TRBD1, though no DNA is available to test this call. The CDR3 is 18 residues long. Looked up from germline, CDR1 is PRHDT and CDR2 is FYEKMQ (reference sequence). The CDR3 sequence is CASSSSGGYPPPQETQYF. Looking up the rest from reference TRBV13 and TRBJ2-5 gives the full variable domain: AAGVIQSPRHLIKEKRETATLKCYPIPRHDTVYWYQQGPGQDPQFLISFYEKMQSDKGSIPDRFSAQQFSDYHSELNMSSLELGDSALYFCASSSSGGYPPPQETQYFGPGTRLLVL.

The rearrangement links TRBV20-1 to TRBJ2-5; TCRdb's assignment of TRBD1 cannot be checked, as there is no DNA. Germline CDR1 DFQATT, CDR2 SNEGSKA (reference sequence). This CDR3 comprises 19 residues. The CDR3 sequence is CSARDGSPIPDRAQETQYF.

The chain couples TRBV20-1 to TRBJ2-5; TCRdb's D call of TRBD1 is untestable without DNA. CDR3 length equals 17 residues. In germline, CDR1 is DFQATT, CDR2 SNEGSKA (reference sequence). The CDR3 is CSANGDRALSSGETQYF.

The chain uses TRBV28 and TRBJ1-6; TCRdb proposes TRBD1, but this gene call is untestable without DNA. The CDR3 runs to 14 residues. Germline V gives CDR1 MDHEN, CDR2 SYDVKM. The CDR3 spells CASPPGDYNSPLHF. The full variable domain, rest sourced from reference TRBV28 and TRBJ1-6, is DVKVTQSSRYLVKRTGEKVFLECVQDMDHENMFWYRQDPGLGLRLIYFSYDVKMKEKGDIPEGYSVSREKKERFSLILESASTNQTSMYLCASPPGDYNSPLHFGNGTRLTVT.

The V and J genes are TRBV9 and TRBJ1-1. The CDR3 contains 14 residues. CDR1 is SGDLS and CDR2 is YYNGEE in the germline V gene. CDR3 in amino acids: CASSVGAGNTEAFF.

This chain links TRBV4-2 with TRBJ2-5; with no DNA, the TCRdb D assignment of TRBD1 cannot be verified. CDR1 is LGHNA and CDR2 is YNFKEQ in the germline V gene. CDR3 length: 13 amino acids. CDR3 sequence reads: CASSLTPEETQYF.

This chain connects TRBV29-1 to TRBJ2-5; no DNA is available, so the TRBD2 call from TCRdb remains unchecked. Looked up from germline, CDR1 is SQVTM and CDR2 is ANQGSEA. The CDR3 spans 16 residues. The CDR3 loop is CSVEVDLAGALETQYF.

The rearrangement uses TRBV15 and TRBJ2-7; lacking DNA, the TRBD1 call made by TCRdb goes unchecked. Per germline, CDR1 LNHNV and CDR2 YYDKDF (reference sequence). The CDR3 has 15 residues. This chain's CDR3 is CATSLGTGEFYEQYF.

The chain recombines TRBV20-1 with TRBJ2-1; without DNA, the TCRdb call of TRBD2 cannot be checked. CDR1 and CDR2 from the germline V gene are DFQATT and SNEGSKA (reference sequence). CDR3 length: 14 residues. The CDR3 sequence is CSASWPSGWNEQFF.

This rearrangement joins TRBV6-2 or TRBV6-3 to TRBJ2-7. Germline V gene lookup returns CDR1 MNHEY and CDR2 SVGEGT. The CDR3 runs to 13 residues. CDR3 residues: CASSYSVDYEQYF.

The chain carries TRBV4-2 and TRBJ2-3. CDR3 length equals 15 residues. CDR1 and CDR2 (germline): LGHNA, YNFKEQ. The CDR3 protein is CASSQQVRGADTQYF.

V gene TRBV5-6 combines with J gene TRBJ2-5. Germline V gene lookup returns CDR1 SGHDT and CDR2 YYEEEE. The CDR3 consists of 12 residues. The CDR3 sequence: CASSLDRETQYF.

This chain uses TRBV15 with TRBJ1-5. CDR1 LNHNV and CDR2 YYDKDF come from the germline V gene (reference sequence). This CDR3 contains 13 residues. The CDR3 here is CATSRDSSQPQHF.

CDR3 residues: CASSPEAGRIYEQYF. This rearrangement joins TRBV6-6 to TRBJ2-7. The CDR3 is 15 amino acids. CDR1 MNHNY and CDR2 SVGAGI come from the germline V gene (reference sequence).

V gene TRBV29-1 combines with J gene TRBJ2-2. From germline, CDR1 is SQVTM and CDR2 ANQGSEA. This CDR3 is built from 12 residues. The CDR3 loop is CSVEGYRGELFF.

V gene TRBV14 combines with J gene TRBJ1-1; TCRdb calls TRBD1, which cannot be checked without DNA. The V gene's germline CDR1 is SGHDN and CDR2 FVKESK. The CDR3 has 15 amino acids. CDR3 sequence reads: CASSQGTGYNTEAFF.

The chain employs TRBV29-1 and TRBJ2-7; TCRdb's assignment of TRBD2 cannot be checked, as there is no DNA. CDR1 is SQVTM and CDR2 is ANQGSEA in the germline V gene. The CDR3 has 14 residues. The CDR3 here is CSANIAGGVYEQYF.